These 12 T cell receptor beta chains originate from one sample sequenced in a study of blood T cell repertoires in COVID-19. Produced via immunoSEQ multiplex PCR; TCRdb's table is partial and in-frame only. The sample contains under 250,000 clones, 90% to 95% of which appear only once. The sample was peripheral blood. All receptors derive from a man aged 55 to 70 with COVID-19, enrolled during active disease.

This clone has only one observation. The chain recombines TRBV5-1 with TRBJ1-1, with D hard to call. The V end lost 0 bases, the J end lost 0 bases, and 6 bases lay between the germline ends. Germline V CDR1 and CDR2: SGHRS, YFSETQ. This CDR3 contains 14 residues. The CDR3 DNA reads TGCGCCAGCAGCTTGGTAGCGCTGAACACTGAAGCTTTCTTT. Its protein is CASSLVALNTEAFF.

V usage is TRBV11-3 and J usage is TRBJ2-7; TRBD1 aligns across 10 bases. Germline V lookup: CDR1 SGHNT, CDR2 YENEEA. The CDR3 spans 14 residues. The V and J ends lost 4 bases and 2 bases, in that order; junction bases with no gene match: 2. This CDR3 reads CASSSGTGAYEQYF. CDR3 coding DNA: TGTGCCAGCAGCTCCGGGACAGGGGCCTACGAGCAGTACTTC.

This clone was recorded only once. In DNA, the CDR3 is TGTGCCAGCAGTTACGGTCACTCGCGGGCCTACAATGAGCAGTTCTTC. The encoded protein is CASSYGHSRAYNEQFF. J is TRBJ2-1 and V is TRBV6-5; D possibly corresponds to TRBD2 (5 bases). V was pared by 2 bases and J by 2 bases, with 13 bases between. The CDR3 extends over 16 amino acids. CDR1 is MNHEY and CDR2 is SVGAGI in the germline V gene.

This clone is a singleton in its sample. V and J are TRBV28 and TRBJ2-3; 9 bases match TRBD2. Trimming took 7 bases from V and 2 from J; bases not matched to a gene: 13. Germline CDR1 reads MDHEN; CDR2 reads SYDVKM. There are 17 residues in the CDR3. CDR3: CASTPSRGGGYTDTQYF. Here the CDR3 DNA reads TGTGCCAGCACTCCTTCTCGCGGGGGGGGCTACACAGATACGCAGTATTTT.

The CDR3 bases are TGTGCCAGCAGCTTGACGGGGGTCTCCTATAATTCACCCCTCCACTTT. It specifies CASSLTGVSYNSPLHF. V gene TRBV5-8 combines with J gene TRBJ1-6; the D gene is possibly TRBD1 (5 bases). Trimming stripped 1 base from V and 0 bases from J, with 8 bases between. The CDR3 is 16 amino acids. Germline CDR1 and CDR2: SGHTS and YDEGEE.

The V and J genes are TRBV5-1 and TRBJ1-1, with D unclear. Per the germline V gene, CDR1 is SGHRS and CDR2 is YFSETQ. Trimming cost V 1 base and J 1 base, with 11 bases left between them. This CDR3 contains 15 residues. CDR3 sequence reads: CASSLMTATNTEAFF. CDR3 sequence (DNA): TGCGCCAGCAGCTTGATGACTGCCACGAACACTGAAGCTTTCTTT. The full variable domain, with the rest looked up from reference TRBV5-1 and TRBJ1-1, is KAGVTQTPRYLIKTRGQQVTLSCSPISGHRSVSWYQQTPGQGLQFLFEYFSETQRNKGNFPGRFSGRQFSNSRSEMNVSTLELGDSALYLCASSLMTATNTEAFFGQGTRLTVV.

V is TRBV7-9 and J is TRBJ2-7; TRBD2 might be the D (5 bases). Germline loops: CDR1 SEHNR, CDR2 FQNEAQ (reference sequence). The CDR3 contains 14 residues. Trimming took 1 base from V and 3 from J, leaving 10 bases between them. DNA for the CDR3: TGTGCCAGCAGCTTAGGGGGAGTAGGCTACGAGCAGTACTTC. Protein sequence: CASSLGGVGYEQYF.

The chain is built from TRBV9 and TRBJ2-2, with TRBD2 identical over 12 bases. Germline V CDR1 and CDR2: SGDLS, YYNGEE. Losses at the gene ends were 0 bases for V and 6 bases for J; bases not matched to a gene: 6. The CDR3 extends over 17 amino acids. CDR3 nucleotides: TGTGCCAGCAGCGTAGTGGCTAGCGGGAGGGGCGCCGGGGAGCTGTTTTTT. Its protein product is CASSVVASGRGAGELFF.

This clone came up once. The chain carries TRBV19 and TRBJ2-1, with TRBD1 as a possible D gene (6 bases). V was trimmed by 9 bases and J by 4 bases, leaving 10 bases between them. Germline-derived CDR1 and CDR2 are LNHDA and SQIVND (reference sequence). The CDR3 runs 12 residues. This CDR3 is CASKDSYNEQFF. CDR3 coding DNA: TGTGCCAGCAAGGACAGTTACAATGAGCAGTTCTTC.

The chain combines TRBV30 with TRBJ1-2; D is ambiguous. Germline V lookup: CDR1 GTSNPN, CDR2 SVGIG (reference sequence). Trimming removed 2 bases at V and 7 bases at J, with 11 bases between. This CDR3 has 12 residues. The CDR3 is CAWSPDTAGYTF. CDR3 coding DNA: TGTGCCTGGAGTCCTGACACAGCTGGCTACACCTTC.

The J gene is TRBJ1-6, the V gene TRBV2, with a tentative D call TRBD1 (6 bases). Germline V gene lookup returns CDR1 SNHLY and CDR2 FYNNEI. CDR3 length: 15 residues. Deletions cut 7 bases from V and 5 bases from J, with 15 bases between. The CDR3 sequence: CASIRTGLDNSPLHF. As DNA, the CDR3 is TGTGCCAGCATAAGAACAGGGCTCGATAATTCACCCCTCCACTTT.

This clone was recorded only once. V and J are TRBV5-1 and TRBJ1-2, with 8 bases identical to TRBD1. From germline, CDR1 is SGHRS and CDR2 YFSETQ. CDR3 length equals 17 residues. V dropped 0 bases and J dropped 2; count of bases not matched to a gene: 9. The DNA for the CDR3 is TGCGCCAGCAGCTTGGAGCTGACCCAGGGGGCGAACTATGGCTACACCTTC. It yields the protein CASSLELTQGANYGYTF. Combining the CDR3 with reference TRBV5-1 and TRBJ1-2 gives the whole variable domain KAGVTQTPRYLIKTRGQQVTLSCSPISGHRSVSWYQQTPGQGLQFLFEYFSETQRNKGNFPGRFSGRQFSNSRSEMNVSTLELGDSALYLCASSLELTQGANYGYTFGSGTRLTVV.